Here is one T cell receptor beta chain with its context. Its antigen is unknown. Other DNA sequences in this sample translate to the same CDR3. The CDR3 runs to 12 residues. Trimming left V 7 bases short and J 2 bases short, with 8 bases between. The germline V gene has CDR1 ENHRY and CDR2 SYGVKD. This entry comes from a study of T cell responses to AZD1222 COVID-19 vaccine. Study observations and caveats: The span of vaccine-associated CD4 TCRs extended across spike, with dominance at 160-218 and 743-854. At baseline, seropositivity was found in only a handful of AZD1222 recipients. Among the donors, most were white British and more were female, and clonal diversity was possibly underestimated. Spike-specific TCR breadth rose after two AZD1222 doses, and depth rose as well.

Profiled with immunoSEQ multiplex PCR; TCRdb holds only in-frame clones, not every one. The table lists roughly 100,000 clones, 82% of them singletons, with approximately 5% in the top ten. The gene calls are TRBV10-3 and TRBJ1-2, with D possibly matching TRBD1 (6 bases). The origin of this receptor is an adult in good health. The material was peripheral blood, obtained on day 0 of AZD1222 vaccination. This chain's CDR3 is CAITGANYGYTF. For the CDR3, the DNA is TGTGCCATCACGGGGGCCAACTATGGCTACACCTTC.